The 2 T cell receptor beta chains presented below share a single source sample, sequenced in a study of blood T cell repertoires in COVID-19. Sequenced by immunoSEQ multiplex PCR; TCRdb stores in-frame clones only, minus some. Found here are about 130,000 clones, roughly 72% of them singletons; the top ten hold around 6%. Input material: peripheral blood. The receptors stem from a man aged 60-69 years with acute or convalescent COVID-19.

This clone was observed a single time. The V and J genes are TRBV4-2 and TRBJ1-1; D is unclear. The germline CDR1 and CDR2 sequences are LGHNA and YNFKEQ. The CDR3 runs to 14 residues. The germline V and J ends were trimmed by 4 bases and 1 base, with 10 bases remaining between them. The CDR3 DNA reads as TGTGCCAGCAGCCTCGACACATCGAACACTGAAGCTTTCTTT. Protein product: CASSLDTSNTEAFF.

V is TRBV4-1 and J is TRBJ2-7, with a possible D match to TRBD2 (6 bases). V was cut by 1 base and J by 2 bases, with 9 bases left in between. There are 14 residues in the CDR3. Germline V lookup: CDR1 MGHRA, CDR2 YSYEKL. The CDR3 spells CASSQGAGTYEQYF. Written as DNA, the CDR3 is TGCGCCAGCAGCCAAGGGGCGGGGACCTACGAGCAGTACTTC.